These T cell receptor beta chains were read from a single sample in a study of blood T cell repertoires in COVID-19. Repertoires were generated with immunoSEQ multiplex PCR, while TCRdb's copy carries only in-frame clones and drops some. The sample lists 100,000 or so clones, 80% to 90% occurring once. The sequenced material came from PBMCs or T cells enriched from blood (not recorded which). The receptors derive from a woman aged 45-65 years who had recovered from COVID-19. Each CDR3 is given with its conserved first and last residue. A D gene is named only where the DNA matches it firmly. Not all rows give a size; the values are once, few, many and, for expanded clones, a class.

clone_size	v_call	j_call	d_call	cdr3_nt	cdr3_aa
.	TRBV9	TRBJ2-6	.	TGTGCCAGATCCCGAGGGCAGGGGACCTTAGCTGGGGCCAACGTCCTGACTTTC	CARSRGQGTLAGANVLTF
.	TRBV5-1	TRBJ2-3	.	TGCGCCAGCAGCTTGGAAGGACAGCACACAGATACGCAGTATTTT	CASSLEGQHTDTQYF
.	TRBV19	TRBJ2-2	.	TGTGCCAGTAGTACCGGACAGCAGAACACCGGGGAGCTGTTTTTT	CASSTGQQNTGELFF
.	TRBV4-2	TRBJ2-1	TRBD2	TGTGCCAGCAGCCCCGGGACTAGCGGGAACAATGAGCAGTTCTTC	CASSPGTSGNNEQFF
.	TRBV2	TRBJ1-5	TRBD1	TGTGCCAGCAGTGCCACGACAGGGGGCTTCTATAGCAATCAGCCCCAGCATTTT	CASSATTGGFYSNQPQHF
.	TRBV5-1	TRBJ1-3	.	TGCGCCAGCAGCCAGGACAGCTCTGGAAACACCATATATTTT	CASSQDSSGNTIYF
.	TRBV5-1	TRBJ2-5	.	TGCGCCAGCAACGACAAGAATCAAGAGACCCAGTACTTC	CASNDKNQETQYF
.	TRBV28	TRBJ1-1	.	TGTGCCAGCAGTTTCGGGATGAACACTGAAGCTTTCTTT	CASSFGMNTEAFF
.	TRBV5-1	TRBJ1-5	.	TGCGCCAGCAGCTTATCACCTAGGACAGTCCCTTATAGCAATCAGCCCCAGCATTTT	CASSLSPRTVPYSNQPQHF
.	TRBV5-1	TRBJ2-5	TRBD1	TGCGCCAGCAGCTCGGACACCGGGACAGGGAGAGAGACCCAGTACTTC	CASSSDTGTGRETQYF
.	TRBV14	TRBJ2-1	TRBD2	TGTGCCAGCAGCCCGCGGACTAGCGGTGAGCAGTTCTTC	CASSPRTSGEQFF
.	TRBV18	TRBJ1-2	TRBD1	TGTGCCAGCTCACCACCGGAAGGACAGGACTATGGCTACACCTTC	CASSPPEGQDYGYTF
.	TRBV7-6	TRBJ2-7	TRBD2	TGTGCCAGCAGCCTGGGACTAGCGGGTGAGCAGTACTTC	CASSLGLAGEQYF
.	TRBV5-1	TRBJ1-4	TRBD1	TGCGCCAGCAGCTTAACAGGGGGCATGGATGAAAAACTGTTTTTT	CASSLTGGMDEKLFF
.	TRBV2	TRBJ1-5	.	TGTGCCAGCAGTGAAGGGGTCGGGAGGGTCGGTCAGCCCCAGCATTTT	CASSEGVGRVGQPQHF
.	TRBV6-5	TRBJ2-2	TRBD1	TGTGCCAGCAGTCTGGACAGGTCGACCGGGGAGCTGTTTTTT	CASSLDRSTGELFF
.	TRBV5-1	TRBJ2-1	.	TGCGCCAGCAGCTTACCGAGGGATGAGCAGTTCTTC	CASSLPRDEQFF
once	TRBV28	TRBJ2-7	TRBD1	TGTGCCAGCAGTTTGTATCAGAGGGACAGCCTCTACGAGCAGTACTTC	CASSLYQRDSLYEQYF
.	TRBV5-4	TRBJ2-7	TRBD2	TGTGCCAGCAGCGCGGGGGTAGCGGGGAAAAAGGAGCAGTACTTC	CASSAGVAGKKEQYF
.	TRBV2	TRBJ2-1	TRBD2	TGTGCCAGCAGTGGGGCTAGCGGAGACAATGAGCAGTTCTTC	CASSGASGDNEQFF
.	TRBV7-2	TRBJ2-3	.	TGTGCCAGCAGCTTAGCGGGCCCTGCAGATACGCAGTATTTT	CASSLAGPADTQYF
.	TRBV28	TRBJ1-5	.	TGTGCCAGCAGTTTAAGAGCAGGCTTAGGTCAGCCCCAGCATTTT	CASSLRAGLGQPQHF
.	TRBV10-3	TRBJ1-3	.	TGTGCCATCAGTGAGCACGAGGGCCAAGGATTTCGCGGAAACACCATATATTTT	CAISEHEGQGFRGNTIYF
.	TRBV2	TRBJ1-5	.	TGTGCCAGCAGTGTCTTTGGCAGATCCAATCAGCCCCAGCATTTT	CASSVFGRSNQPQHF
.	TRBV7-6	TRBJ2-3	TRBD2	TGTGCCAGCAGCCCCACCGAGCCTCGACTAGCGGGGGATACGCAGTATTTT	CASSPTEPRLAGDTQYF
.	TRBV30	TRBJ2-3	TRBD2	TGTGCCTGGAGTGTACAGGTAGCGGGGGGTACAGATACGCAGTATTTT	CAWSVQVAGGTDTQYF
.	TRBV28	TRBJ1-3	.	TGTGCCAGCAATAACCCAGGGGTTAATGGAAACACCATATATTTT	CASNNPGVNGNTIYF
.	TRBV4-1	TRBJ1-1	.	TGCGCCAGCAGCCAAGGATCAGGTTTGGCTGAAGCTTTCTTT	CASSQGSGLAEAFF
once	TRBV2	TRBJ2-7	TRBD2	TGTGCCAGCAGGCGCGCTAGCGGGAGCTTAAACGAGCAGTACTTC	CASRRASGSLNEQYF
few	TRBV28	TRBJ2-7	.	TGTGCCAGCAGTTTAGCGGGACCCTCATCCGGGCAGTACTTC	CASSLAGPSSGQYF
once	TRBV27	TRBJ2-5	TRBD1	TGTGCCAGCTCGGACAGGGTTGAGACCCAGTACTTC	CASSDRVETQYF
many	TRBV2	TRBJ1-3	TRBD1	TGTGCCAGCAGGTGGGGGACAGCGTCTGGAAACACCATATATTTT	CASRWGTASGNTIYF
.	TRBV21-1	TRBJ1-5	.	TGTGCCAGCAGCAGCAGGGGGCCGGGCAATCAGCCCCAGCATTTT	CASSSRGPGNQPQHF
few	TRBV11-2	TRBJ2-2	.	TGTGCCAGCACCCACGGGGGAGTCGGAGAGCTGTTTTTT	CASTHGGVGELFF
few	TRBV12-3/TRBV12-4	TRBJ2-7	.	TGTGCCAGCAGCTGGGGCACGTACGAGCAGTACTTC	CASSWGTYEQYF
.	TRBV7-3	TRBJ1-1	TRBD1	TGTGCCAGCAGCGCGGGACAGACCACTGAAGCTTTCTTT	CASSAGQTTEAFF
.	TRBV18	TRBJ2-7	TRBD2	TGTGCCAGCTCACCACCCGGACTAGCGGGGGCCTTTTCCTACGAGCAGTACTTC	CASSPPGLAGAFSYEQYF
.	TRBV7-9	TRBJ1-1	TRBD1	TGTGCCAGCAGCCCCTCAGGGGGGAACACTGAAGCTTTCTTT	CASSPSGGNTEAFF
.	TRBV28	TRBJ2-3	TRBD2	TGTGCCAGCACCGATTCCCCATTGGAGCGGGAGTACGATACGCAGTATTTT	CASTDSPLEREYDTQYF
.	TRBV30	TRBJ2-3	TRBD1	TGTGCCTGGAGTACAACAGGGGGCGAGACAGATACGCAGTATTTT	CAWSTTGGETDTQYF